The present TCR beta chain was sequenced within a study of radiotherapy plus CTLA-4 blockade in lung cancer. Sequenced by immunoSEQ multiplex PCR; TCRdb stores in-frame clones only, minus some. The table lists about 38,000 clones, roughly 77% of them singletons. Study-wide results and caveats: TCR clones originating in tumors grew in number in blood after radiotherapy plus ipilimumab. According to reports, early shifts in blood T cell clones, alongside interferon-beta, forecast response most accurately.

Looked up from germline, CDR1 is MNHEY and CDR2 is SVGAGI. After removal of 4 bases from V and 4 bases from J, the junction contained 7 bases not matched to a gene. The CDR3 covers 15 residues. With regard to this clone: No antigen is known for it.

It was focal radiation plus CTLA-4 blockade with ipilimumab that patients with chemo-refractory metastatic non-small-cell lung cancer received. This clonotype originated in a human donor with non-small cell lung cancer who had stable disease on radiotherapy plus ipilimumab. The V call is TRBV6-5, the J call TRBJ2-1; 7 bases line up with TRBD1. The starting material was peripheral blood, obtained from a patient treated with radiotherapy plus ipilimumab. The CDR3 region is CASSSYRDSYNEQFF. The CDR3 DNA reads as TGTGCCAGCAGTTCCTACCGGGACAGTTACAATGAGCAGTTCTTC.